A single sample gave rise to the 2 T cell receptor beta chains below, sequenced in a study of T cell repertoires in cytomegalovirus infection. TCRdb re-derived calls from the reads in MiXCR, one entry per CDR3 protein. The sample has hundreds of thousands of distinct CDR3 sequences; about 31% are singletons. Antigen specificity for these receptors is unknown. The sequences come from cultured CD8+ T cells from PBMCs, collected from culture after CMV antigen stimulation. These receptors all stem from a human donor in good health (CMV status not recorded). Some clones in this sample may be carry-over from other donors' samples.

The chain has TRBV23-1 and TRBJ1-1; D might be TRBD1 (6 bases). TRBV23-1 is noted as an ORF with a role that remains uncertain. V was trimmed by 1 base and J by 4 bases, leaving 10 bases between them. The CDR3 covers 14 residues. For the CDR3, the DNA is TGCGCCAGCAGTCAATGTACAGGGAGCACTGAAGCTTTCTTT. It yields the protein CASSQCTGSTEAFF.

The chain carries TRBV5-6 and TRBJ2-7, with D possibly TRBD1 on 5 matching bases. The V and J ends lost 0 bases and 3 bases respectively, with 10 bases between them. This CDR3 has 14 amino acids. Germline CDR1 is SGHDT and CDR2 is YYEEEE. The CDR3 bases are TGTGCCAGCAGCTTGGTAGGGGATCGCTACGAGCAGTACTTC. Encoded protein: CASSLVGDRYEQYF.